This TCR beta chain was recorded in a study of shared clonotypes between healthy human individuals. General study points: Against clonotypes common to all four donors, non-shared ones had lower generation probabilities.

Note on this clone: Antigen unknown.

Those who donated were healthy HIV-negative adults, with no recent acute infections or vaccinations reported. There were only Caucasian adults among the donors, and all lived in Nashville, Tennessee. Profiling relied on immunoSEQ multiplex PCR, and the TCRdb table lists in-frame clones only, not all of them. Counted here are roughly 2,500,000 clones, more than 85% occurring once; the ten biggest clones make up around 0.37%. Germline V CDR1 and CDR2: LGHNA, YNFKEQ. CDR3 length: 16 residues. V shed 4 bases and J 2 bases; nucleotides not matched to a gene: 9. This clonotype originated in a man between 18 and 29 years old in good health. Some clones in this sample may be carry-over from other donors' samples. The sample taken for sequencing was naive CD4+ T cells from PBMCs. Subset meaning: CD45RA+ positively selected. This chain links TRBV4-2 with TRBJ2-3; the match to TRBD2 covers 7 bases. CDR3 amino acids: CASSPGLADITDTQYF. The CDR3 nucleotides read TGTGCCAGCAGCCCTGGGCTAGCGGATATCACAGATACGCAGTATTTT.